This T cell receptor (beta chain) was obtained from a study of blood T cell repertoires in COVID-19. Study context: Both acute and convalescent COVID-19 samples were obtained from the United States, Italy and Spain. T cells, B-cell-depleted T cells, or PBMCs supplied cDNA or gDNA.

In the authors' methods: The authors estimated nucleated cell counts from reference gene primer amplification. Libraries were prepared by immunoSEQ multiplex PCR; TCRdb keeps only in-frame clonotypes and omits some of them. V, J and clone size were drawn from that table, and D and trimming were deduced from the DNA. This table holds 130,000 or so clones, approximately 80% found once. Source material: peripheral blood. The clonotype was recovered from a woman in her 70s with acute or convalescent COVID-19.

CDR3 amino acids: CASSLGQGAMRSYEQYF. The CDR3 DNA is TGTGCCAGCAGCTTGGGACAGGGGGCTATGCGCTCCTACGAGCAGTACTTC. The chain recombines TRBV11-2 with TRBJ2-7, with TRBD1 identical over 12 bases. The length of the CDR3 is 17 residues. In germline, CDR1 is SGHAT, CDR2 FQNNGV. The V and J ends lost 3 bases and 0 bases, in that order; junction bases with no gene match: 6.